The present entry profiles one TCR beta chain with its context. The data were taken from a study of control samples from healthy donors and cancer patients. The method was immunoSEQ multiplex PCR; TCRdb's version includes in-frame clones alone and lacks a portion of them. In the table there are approximately 40,000 clones, 92% of which are singletons. V was clipped by 8 bases and J by 2 bases, with 14 bases between them. Per germline, CDR1 SGHTS and CDR2 YDEGEE. CDR3 length equals 14 residues. Sequencing was performed on blood. The TCR was taken from a woman aged 45 to 65 in good health. This rearrangement joins TRBV5-8 to TRBJ2-1; the D gene is possibly TRBD2 (5 bases). The CDR3 is CARDSAGPYNEQFF. CDR3 bases: TGTGCCAGAGATTCGGCGGGCCCCTACAATGAGCAGTTCTTC. The complete variable domain, with remaining parts taken from reference TRBV5-8 and TRBJ2-1, reads EAGVTQSPTHLIKTRGQQATLRCSPISGHTSVYWYQQALGLGLQFLLWYDEGEERNRGNFPPRFSGRQFPNYSSELNVNALELEDSALYLCARDSAGPYNEQFFGPGTRLTVL.